The source of this T cell receptor beta chain is a study of blood T cell repertoires in COVID-19. The method was immunoSEQ multiplex PCR; TCRdb's version includes in-frame clones alone and lacks a portion of them. Among under 250,000 clones listed, 82% were seen once. The CDR3 spans 13 residues. V lost 0 bases, J lost 3 bases, and 5 bases lay in between. Germline CDR1 and CDR2: SGDLS and YYNGEE. This sequence joins TRBV9 and TRBJ2-3; unclear D gene. The receptor was isolated from a woman aged 40 to 50 with acute or convalescent COVID-19. The material sequenced was peripheral blood. CDR3 sequence reads: CASSVAQTDTQYF. The CDR3, as DNA: TGTGCCAGCAGCGTAGCTCAGACAGATACGCAGTATTTT. The variable domain in full, with the rest retrieved from reference TRBV9 and TRBJ2-3, is DSGVTQTPKHLITATGQRVTLRCSPRSGDLSVYWYQQSLDQGLQFLIQYYNGEERAKGNILERFSAQQFPDLHSELNLSSLELGDSALYFCASSVAQTDTQYFGPGTRLTVL.